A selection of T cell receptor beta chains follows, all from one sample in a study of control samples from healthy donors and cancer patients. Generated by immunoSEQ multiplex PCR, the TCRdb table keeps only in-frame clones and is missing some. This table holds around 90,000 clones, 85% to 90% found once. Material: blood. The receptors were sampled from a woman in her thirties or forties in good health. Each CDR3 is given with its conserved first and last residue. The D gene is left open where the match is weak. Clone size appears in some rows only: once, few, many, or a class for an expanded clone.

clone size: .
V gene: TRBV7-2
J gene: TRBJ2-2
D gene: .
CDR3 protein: CASSLVAKGVTGELFF
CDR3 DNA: TGTGCCAGCAGCTTAGTGGCGAAGGGGGTCACCGGGGAGCTGTTTTTT

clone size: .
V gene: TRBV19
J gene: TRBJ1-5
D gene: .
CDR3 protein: CASSLGADQPQHF
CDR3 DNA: TGTGCCAGTAGTCTCGGGGCTGATCAGCCCCAGCATTTT

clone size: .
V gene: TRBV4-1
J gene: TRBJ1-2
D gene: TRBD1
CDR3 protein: CASSQDPGQDNYGYTF
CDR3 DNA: TGCGCCAGCAGCCAAGACCCTGGACAGGACAACTATGGCTACACCTTC

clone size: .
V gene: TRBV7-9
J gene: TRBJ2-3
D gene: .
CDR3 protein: CASSLEADTQYF
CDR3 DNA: TGTGCCAGCAGCTTAGAAGCGGATACGCAGTATTTT

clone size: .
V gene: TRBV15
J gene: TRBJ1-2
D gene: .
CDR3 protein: CATSSTSFRPTF
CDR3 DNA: TGTGCCACCAGCAGTACATCGTTTCGCCCGACCTTC

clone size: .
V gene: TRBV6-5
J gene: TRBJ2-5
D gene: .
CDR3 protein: CASSYGRRETQYF
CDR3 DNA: TGTGCCAGCAGTTACGGGCGGAGGGAGACCCAGTACTTC

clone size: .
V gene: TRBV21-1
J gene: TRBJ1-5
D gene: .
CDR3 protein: CASTPPRGNQPQHF
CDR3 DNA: TGTGCCAGCACCCCCCCCAGGGGAAACCAGCCCCAGCATTTT

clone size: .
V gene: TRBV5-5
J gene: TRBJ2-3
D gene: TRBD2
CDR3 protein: CASSLPGLARTDTQYF
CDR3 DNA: TGTGCCAGCAGCTTACCGGGACTAGCAAGAACAGATACGCAGTATTTT

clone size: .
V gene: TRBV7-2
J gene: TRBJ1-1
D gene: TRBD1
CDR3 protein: CASSPRQGVNTEAFF
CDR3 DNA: TGTGCCAGCAGCCCCCGACAGGGGGTGAACACTGAAGCTTTCTTT

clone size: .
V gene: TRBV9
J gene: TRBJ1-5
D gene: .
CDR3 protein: CASSRDGQPQHF
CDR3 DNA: TGTGCCAGCAGCCGTGACGGTCAGCCCCAGCATTTT

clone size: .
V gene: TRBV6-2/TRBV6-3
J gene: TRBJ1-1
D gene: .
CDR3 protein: CASSLRGGTEAFF
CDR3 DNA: TGTGCCAGCAGCCTTAGGGGGGGCACTGAAGCTTTCTTT

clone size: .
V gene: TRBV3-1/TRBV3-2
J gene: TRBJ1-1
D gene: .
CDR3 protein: CASSHRAAGTEAFF
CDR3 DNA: TGTGCCAGCAGCCACAGGGCTGCGGGCACTGAAGCTTTCTTT

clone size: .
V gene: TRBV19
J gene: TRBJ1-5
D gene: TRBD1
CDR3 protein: CASSIGRGTGGENSNQPQHF
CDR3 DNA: TGTGCCAGTAGTATAGGACGGGGTACAGGGGGCGAAAATAGCAATCAGCCCCAGCATTTT

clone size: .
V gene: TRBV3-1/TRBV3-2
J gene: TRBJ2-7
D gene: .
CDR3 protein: CASSQVGAYEQYF
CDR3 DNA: TGTGCCAGCAGCCAAGTGGGGGCCTACGAGCAGTACTTC

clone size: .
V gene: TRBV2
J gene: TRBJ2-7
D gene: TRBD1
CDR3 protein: CASSRDRGYEQYF
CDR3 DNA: TGTGCCAGCAGCAGGGACAGGGGATACGAGCAGTACTTC

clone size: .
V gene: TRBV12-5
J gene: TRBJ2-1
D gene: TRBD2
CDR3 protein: CASGLRSGVAYNEQFF
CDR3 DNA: TGTGCTAGTGGTCTTCGAAGCGGGGTGGCGTACAATGAGCAGTTCTTC

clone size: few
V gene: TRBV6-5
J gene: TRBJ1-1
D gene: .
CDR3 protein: CALDLNTEAFF
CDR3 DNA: TGTGCCCTCGACTTGAACACTGAAGCTTTCTTT

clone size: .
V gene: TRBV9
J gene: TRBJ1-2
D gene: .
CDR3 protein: CASSVGPSGWDGYTF
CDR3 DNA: TGTGCCAGCAGCGTAGGGCCCTCGGGATGGGATGGCTACACCTTC

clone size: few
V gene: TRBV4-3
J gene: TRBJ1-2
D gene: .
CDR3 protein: CASSLQRLSYYGYTF
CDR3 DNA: TGCGCCAGCAGCCTTCAACGGCTGAGCTACTATGGCTACACCTTC

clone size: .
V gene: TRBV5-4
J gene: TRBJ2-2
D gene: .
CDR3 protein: CASSLDPVNTGELFF
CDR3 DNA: TGTGCCAGCAGCTTGGATCCTGTGAACACCGGGGAGCTGTTTTTT

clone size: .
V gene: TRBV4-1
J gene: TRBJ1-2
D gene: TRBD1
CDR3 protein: CASRAPGQGPGYTF
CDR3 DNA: TGCGCCAGCAGGGCACCGGGACAGGGTCCTGGCTACACCTTC

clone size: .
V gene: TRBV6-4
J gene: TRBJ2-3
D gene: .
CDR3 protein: CASSEEGLTDTQYF
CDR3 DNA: TGTGCCAGCTCTGAGGAGGGACTCACAGATACGCAGTATTTT

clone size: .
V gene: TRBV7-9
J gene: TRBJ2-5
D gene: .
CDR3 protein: CASSLEVRETQYF
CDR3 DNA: TGTGCCAGCAGCTTAGAGGTACGGGAGACCCAGTACTTC

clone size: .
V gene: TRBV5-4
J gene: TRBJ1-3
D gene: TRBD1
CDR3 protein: CASSLEAQGENTIYF
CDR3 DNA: TGTGCCAGCAGCTTGGAGGCACAGGGGGAAAACACCATATATTTT

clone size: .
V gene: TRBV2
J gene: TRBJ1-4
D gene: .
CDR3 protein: CASSREGLKNEKLFF
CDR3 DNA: TGTGCCAGCAGCCGCGAGGGACTGAAAAATGAAAAACTGTTTTTT

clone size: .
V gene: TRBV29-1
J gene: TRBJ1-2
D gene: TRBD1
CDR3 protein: CSAGQGEGQNYGYTF
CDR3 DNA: TGCAGCGCAGGACAGGGAGAGGGCCAAAACTATGGCTACACCTTC

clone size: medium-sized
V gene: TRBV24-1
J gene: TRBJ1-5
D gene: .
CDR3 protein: CATSGGGESNQPQHF
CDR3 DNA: TGTGCCACCAGTGGTGGGGGCGAATCCAATCAGCCCCAGCATTTT

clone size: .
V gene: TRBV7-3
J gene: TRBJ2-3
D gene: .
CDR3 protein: CASSLQVTDTQYF
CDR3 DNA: TGTGCCAGCAGCTTACAGGTCACAGATACGCAGTATTTT